This TCR beta chain was observed in a study of T cells in Graves' hyperthyroidism and ophthalmopathy. The overall study: Initial diagnosis, before any treatment, was when peripheral blood was collected.

A Clinical Activity Score of at least 3, a NOSPECS grade of at least 4 and a duration under 3 months were recorded in the ophthalmopathy patients. Diagnoses used clinical symptoms, serum thyroxine and TRAb, thyroid ultrasound and orbital computed tomography. The V gene's germline CDR1 is SGHRS and CDR2 YFSETQ. With 5 bases clipped from V and 1 base from J, the junction kept 7 bases outside the gene matches. CDR3 length equals 15 residues. RNA transcripts served as the template for amplifying TCR beta CDR3 regions. The HTBI primer set was used in a first-round RT-PCR of the TCR CDR3. TCRdb called the multiplex PCR reads again in MiXCR, with one record for every CDR3 protein. The sample shows around 490,000 distinct CDR3 sequences, just under 20% of them seen only once.

The TCR was taken from a man aged 35-49 years with Graves' ophthalmopathy. The chain carries TRBV5-1 and TRBJ2-3; 7 nucleotides line up with TRBD2. The sequencing input was blood. CDR3 sequence (DNA): TGCGCCAGCAGGGGAGGGCATTCTGGCACAGATACGCAGTATTTT. This translates into CASRGGHSGTDTQYF. The complete variable domain, with remaining parts taken from reference TRBV5-1 and TRBJ2-3, reads KAGVTQTPRYLIKTRGQQVTLSCSPISGHRSVSWYQQTPGQGLQFLFEYFSETQRNKGNFPGRFSGRQFSNSRSEMNVSTLELGDSALYLCASRGGHSGTDTQYFGPGTRLTVL.